This T cell receptor (beta chain) came from a study of cytomegalovirus exposure and HLA in healthy donors. Study findings and constraints: Cytomegalovirus association was assigned to about 150 TCR beta chains. In a later analysis, productive TCRs from donors in an Asian-associated ancestry cluster reportedly carried fewer N-insertions than the cohort mean. For most subjects, TCR beta sequences were reported to predict HLA-A and HLA-B alleles with accuracy. A missense DCLRE1C variant was associated with V- and J-gene trimming of TCR beta chains in a later analysis, and an independent cohort replicated the association.

Use of 60 Vbeta and 13 Jbeta primers characterized the PCR. Assay used: immunoSEQ multiplex PCR; TCRdb lists only in-frame clones, some missing. The sample records some 150,000 clones, over 60% being singletons. Points on this clone: No antigen is known for it.

This sequence was found in a female donor in good health and CMV-seronegative. Sequenced material: PBMCs.

CDR3 DNA sequence: TGTGCCAGCAGCCGGACAGGAGGCTCCTACGAGCAGTACTTC. Translation gives CASSRTGGSYEQYF. The chain uses TRBV21-1 and TRBJ2-7; the table gives TRBD1 as D, unverified against the DNA. TRBV21-1 is recorded as a pseudogene. The CDR3 covers 14 residues.